This is a list of T cell receptor beta chains from one sample in a study of identical twins. TCRdb itself ran the 5' RACE reads through MiXCR, one entry per CDR3 protein. The profile covers hundreds of thousands of distinct CDR3 sequences, with about 12% appearing a single time and roughly 1.6% taken by the ten largest. In addition, the sample was reused for a study of yellow fever vaccine responses in identical twins.

Sample: PBMCs. The receptors were gathered from a woman under 30 in good health. CDR3s include the opening cysteine and the closing phenylalanine or tryptophan. D genes are given only for firm matches. Some rows have no size entry. The others give once, few or many, or a class for an expanded clone.

d_call: TRBD1
v_call: TRBV18
clone_size: -
j_call: TRBJ1-5
cdr3_nt: TGTGCCAGCTCACGACAGGGTTCGGGGGGCAATCAGCCCCAGCATTTT
cdr3_aa: CASSRQGSGGNQPQHF

d_call: -
v_call: TRBV6-5
clone_size: few
j_call: TRBJ2-6
cdr3_nt: TGTGCCAGCAGTTACTTACCCAGGCCCTCTGGGGCCAACGTCCTGACTTTC
cdr3_aa: CASSYLPRPSGANVLTF

d_call: TRBD1
v_call: TRBV28
clone_size: many
j_call: TRBJ1-1
cdr3_nt: TGTGCCAGCAGTTTTCGGGACAGGGACACTGAAGCTTTCTTT
cdr3_aa: CASSFRDRDTEAFF

d_call: TRBD2
v_call: TRBV5-1
clone_size: -
j_call: TRBJ2-5
cdr3_nt: TGCGCCAGCAGCTCAAAAGGGACTAGCGGGAGCCAAGAGACCCAGTACTTC
cdr3_aa: CASSSKGTSGSQETQYF

d_call: -
v_call: TRBV5-1
clone_size: many
j_call: TRBJ1-1
cdr3_nt: TGCGCCAGCAGCTTGGCCAAGGAGATGAACACTGAAGCTTTCTTT
cdr3_aa: CASSLAKEMNTEAFF

d_call: -
v_call: TRBV10-3
clone_size: -
j_call: TRBJ1-5
cdr3_nt: TGTGCCATCAGCTTTATGGGGGGAAGCAATCAGCCCCAGCATTTT
cdr3_aa: CAISFMGGSNQPQHF

d_call: -
v_call: TRBV5-1
clone_size: few
j_call: TRBJ2-1
cdr3_nt: TGCGCCAGCAGCGGCAGCCGGGGGTACAATGAGCAGTTCTTC
cdr3_aa: CASSGSRGYNEQFF

d_call: TRBD2
v_call: TRBV12-3/TRBV12-4
clone_size: few
j_call: TRBJ2-5
cdr3_nt: TGTGCCAGCAATCCCGGGGGAGGGGAAGAGACCCAGTACTTC
cdr3_aa: CASNPGGGEETQYF

d_call: -
v_call: TRBV28
clone_size: few
j_call: TRBJ2-1
cdr3_nt: TGTGCCAGCAGTTTGGATCCCCCACTAGTTGGGGCTAACAATGAGCAGTTCTTC
cdr3_aa: CASSLDPPLVGANNEQFF

d_call: -
v_call: TRBV7-9
clone_size: -
j_call: TRBJ2-2
cdr3_nt: TGTGCCAGCAGCCCGCGAACGTGGGAGACCGGGGAGCTGTTTTTT
cdr3_aa: CASSPRTWETGELFF

d_call: -
v_call: TRBV7-9
clone_size: few
j_call: TRBJ2-2
cdr3_nt: TGTGCCAGCAGCGACCCCTGGGGCGCGAACACCGGGGAGCTGTTTTTT
cdr3_aa: CASSDPWGANTGELFF

d_call: -
v_call: TRBV5-5
clone_size: -
j_call: TRBJ2-7
cdr3_nt: TGTGCCAGCAGCGGAACGGGACATTCCGAGCAGTACTTC
cdr3_aa: CASSGTGHSEQYF

d_call: -
v_call: TRBV3-1
clone_size: -
j_call: TRBJ2-3
cdr3_nt: TGTGCCAGCAGCCCGACCCGGGGAGTCACAGATACGCAGTATTTT
cdr3_aa: CASSPTRGVTDTQYF

d_call: TRBD2
v_call: TRBV4-1
clone_size: -
j_call: TRBJ2-1
cdr3_nt: TGCGCCAGCAGCGCGCGGGAGGGTTCCTACAATGAGCAGTTCTTC
cdr3_aa: CASSAREGSYNEQFF

d_call: -
v_call: TRBV5-5
clone_size: many
j_call: TRBJ1-6
cdr3_nt: TGTGCCAGCAGCTCTGTCGGGGTTTCACCCCTCCACTTT
cdr3_aa: CASSSVGVSPLHF

d_call: TRBD2
v_call: TRBV28
clone_size: -
j_call: TRBJ2-1
cdr3_nt: TGTGCCAGCAGGCGGGCCGGGACTAGCGGGAGCGGGTTCTTC
cdr3_aa: CASRRAGTSGSGFF